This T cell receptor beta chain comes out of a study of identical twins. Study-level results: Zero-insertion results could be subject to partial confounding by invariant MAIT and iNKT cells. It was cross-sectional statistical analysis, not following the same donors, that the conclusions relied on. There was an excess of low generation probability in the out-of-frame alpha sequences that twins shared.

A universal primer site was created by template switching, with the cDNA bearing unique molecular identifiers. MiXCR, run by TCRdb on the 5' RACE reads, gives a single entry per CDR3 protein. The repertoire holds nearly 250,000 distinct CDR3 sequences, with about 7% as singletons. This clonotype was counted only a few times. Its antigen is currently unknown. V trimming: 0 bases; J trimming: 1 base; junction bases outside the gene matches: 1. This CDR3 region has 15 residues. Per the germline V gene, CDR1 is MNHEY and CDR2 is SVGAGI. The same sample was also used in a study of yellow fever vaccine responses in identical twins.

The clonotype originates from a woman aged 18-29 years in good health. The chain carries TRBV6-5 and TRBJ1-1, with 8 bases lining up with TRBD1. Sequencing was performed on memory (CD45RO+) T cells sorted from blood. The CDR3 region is CASSYSGTGNTEAFF. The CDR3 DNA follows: TGTGCCAGCAGTTACTCGGGGACAGGGAACACTGAAGCTTTCTTT.